This passage covers 22 T cell receptor beta chains from one sample sequenced in a study of cytomegalovirus exposure and HLA in healthy donors (dated by TCRdb to the late 2010s). Library preparation employed the immunoSEQ multiplex PCR assay. A mixture of 60 forward primers for TCR Vbeta segments and 13 reverse primers for TCR Jbeta segments was used in the multiplex PCR. The immuneACCESS repertoire file appears here via TCRdb, limited to in-frame rearrangements. These files lack a portion of the clones; in checked studies, under half of the deficit traces to unresolved V genes, and the cause of the others is not known. This sample is represented by about 110,000 clones; approximately 80% of them were singletons. The top ten constitute over 20% of the sample. The source material was PBMCs. The receptor source for this set is a man aged 30-40 years in good health and CMV-seropositive.

V usage is TRBV19 and J usage is TRBJ1-2, with unresolved D. CDR3 size: 14 residues. Germline CDR1 and CDR2: LNHDA and SQIVND (reference sequence). V was trimmed by 3 bases and J by 5 bases, leaving 13 bases between them. CDR3 region: CASSMIGRLYGYTF. The CDR3 nucleotides are TGTGCCAGTAGTATGATTGGCAGGCTATATGGCTACACCTTC.

This chain uses TRBV18 with TRBJ1-2; D unclear. The CDR3 runs 13 residues. Germline V gene sequence: CDR1 KGHSH, CDR2 LQKENI. V dropped 4 bases and J dropped 2 bases, with 8 bases sitting between them. CDR3 DNA sequence: TGTGCCAGCTCACTCCAGGTGAACTATGGCTACACCTTC. Amino acids: CASSLQVNYGYTF.

The chain employs TRBV5-6 and TRBJ1-1; TRBD1 might be the D (6 bases). V dropped 2 bases and J dropped 7 bases, with 15 bases sitting between them. The CDR3 is made up of 14 amino acids. From germline, CDR1 is SGHDT and CDR2 YYEEEE. The CDR3 nucleotides read TGTGCCAGCAGCTTAGGACAGACGGCATATGAAGCTTTCTTT. The encoded protein is CASSLGQTAYEAFF. The full variable domain, completed using reference TRBV5-6 and TRBJ1-1, is DAGVTQSPTHLIKTRGQQVTLRCSPKSGHDTVSWYQQALGQGPQFIFQYYEEEERQRGNFPDRFSGHQFPNYSSELNVNALLLGDSALYLCASSLGQTAYEAFFGQGTRLTVV.

The chain couples TRBV7-8 to TRBJ1-1; 9 nucleotides match TRBD1. The CDR3 is made up of 15 amino acids. Trimming at V came to 0 bases and at J to 5 bases, leaving 4 bases not matched to a gene. Germline assignment: CDR1 SGHVS and CDR2 FQNEAQ. The CDR3: CASSLARDRVTEAFF. CDR3 coding DNA: TGTGCCAGCAGCTTAGCCCGGGACAGGGTAACTGAAGCTTTCTTT.

The chain carries TRBV6-5 and TRBJ1-1; TRBD1 agrees at 9 bases. V gave up 4 bases and J gave up 10 bases; unmatched junction bases: 7. The CDR3 contains 13 residues. The V gene's germline CDR1 is MNHEY and CDR2 SVGAGI. The CDR3 nucleotides are TGTGCCAGCAGTTCCCCGGGACAGGGTATAGCTTTCTTT. Encoded protein: CASSSPGQGIAFF.

The chain employs TRBV29-1 and TRBJ2-7; TRBD1 matches 7 bases. V gave up 6 bases and J gave up 6 bases; unmatched junction bases: 8. Germline values: CDR1 SQVTM, CDR2 ANQGSEA. The CDR3 runs 12 residues. The CDR3 sequence: CSVATGISEQYF. CDR3 DNA: TGCAGCGTAGCGACAGGGATTTCCGAGCAGTACTTC.

This chain connects TRBV2 to TRBJ2-1; tentatively, D is TRBD2 (7 bases). Germline V CDR1 and CDR2: SNHLY, FYNNEI. Trimming pared 11 bases from V and 9 bases from J, leaving 20 bases between. This CDR3 contains 13 residues. CDR3 nucleotides: TGTGCCTCGTGTCGGGGGGCTAGCGTTGAGCAGTTCTTC. Protein sequence: CASCRGASVEQFF.

The chain joins TRBV6-5 to TRBJ1-1, with D unresolved. CDR3 length: 14 amino acids. The V gene lost 7 bases and the J gene lost 2 bases, with 14 bases spanning the gap. CDR1 is MNHEY and CDR2 is SVGAGI in the germline V gene. For the CDR3, the DNA is TGTGCCAGCAACGGGTGGTCCCTCAACACTGAAGCTTTCTTT. It yields the protein CASNGWSLNTEAFF.

This clone turned up a few times. The CDR3 reads CASSFTQGTEAFF. In DNA form, the CDR3 reads TGTGCCAGCAGCTTCACACAGGGGACTGAAGCTTTCTTT. The chain joins TRBV5-4 to TRBJ1-1, with 7 bases aligning to TRBD1. The CDR3 has 13 residues. Trimming removed 2 bases from V and 5 bases from J; junction bases left unmatched: 3. Germline CDR1 reads SGHNT; CDR2 reads YYREEE (reference sequence).

This clone has a handful of counts. V usage is TRBV7-8 and J usage is TRBJ1-4; 8 bases fit TRBD1. This CDR3 spans 13 amino acids. Germline V CDR1 and CDR2: SGHVS, FQNEAQ. Unmatched junction bases numbered 6, after V lost 5 bases and J lost 10 bases. The CDR3 spells CASSPDRGGKLFF. The CDR3 DNA reads TGTGCCAGCAGCCCTGACAGGGGTGGAAAACTGTTTTTT.

With respect to this clone: Other DNA sequences in the same sample also yield this CDR3. The chain carries TRBV28 and TRBJ1-3; no definite D call. Germline CDR1 is MDHEN and CDR2 is SYDVKM. The V end was cut by 1 base, the J end by 2 bases, with 3 bases between. The CDR3 loop spans 13 amino acids. CDR3 sequence (DNA): TGTGCCAGCAGTTTATTAGCTGGAAACACCATATATTTT. It codes for CASSLLAGNTIYF.

This clone has only a few counts. The gene calls are TRBV29-1 and TRBJ1-5; TRBD1 agrees at 9 bases. V shed 4 bases and J 5 bases; nucleotides not matched to a gene: 9. This CDR3 is built from 15 residues. CDR1 is SQVTM, CDR2 ANQGSEA, per germline. The CDR3 reads CSVVLTGGSYQPQHF. The CDR3 coding sequence is TGCAGCGTTGTGTTGACAGGGGGTTCCTATCAGCCCCAGCATTTT.

The V call is TRBV5-4, the J call TRBJ2-1; 10 nucleotides line up with TRBD1. Germline V CDR1 and CDR2: SGHNT, YYREEE (reference sequence). V was pared by 4 bases and J by 2 bases, with 6 bases of the junction left unmatched. The CDR3 contains 16 residues. CDR3: CASSPTGGTTYNEQFF. In DNA form, the CDR3 reads TGTGCCAGCAGCCCGACAGGGGGCACTACCTACAATGAGCAGTTCTTC.

The rearrangement links TRBV10-3 to TRBJ1-2, with 7 bases fitting TRBD1. The CDR3 contains 14 residues. Trimming took 7 bases from V and 4 from J; bases not matched to a gene: 9. Germline loops: CDR1 ENHRY, CDR2 SYGVKD. The CDR3 here is CAINRDSQTYGYTF. CDR3 nucleotides: TGTGCCATCAATAGGGACAGCCAGACCTATGGCTACACCTTC.

This chain connects TRBV7-3 to TRBJ1-2, with D unclear. This CDR3 has 14 amino acids. CDR1 is SGHTA and CDR2 is FQGTGA in the germline V gene. Trimming cost V 3 bases and J 2 bases, with 10 bases left between them. CDR3 DNA sequence: TGTGCCAGCAGCTTTTCAGAGGTGAACTATGGCTACACCTTC. Protein: CASSFSEVNYGYTF.

As concerns this clone: Relative to the germline gene, one junction end is altered; a read error may explain this. The J gene is TRBJ2-7, the V gene TRBV7-9; weak D call: TRBD1 (6 bases). Germline assignment: CDR1 SEHNR and CDR2 FQNEAQ (reference sequence). This CDR3 is 12 amino acids long. The CDR3 loop reads CSSQDSTYEQYF. The DNA of the CDR3 is TGTTCCAGCCAGGACAGCACCTACGAGCAGTACTTC.

The J gene is TRBJ1-1, the V gene TRBV21-1. TRBV21-1 is labeled a pseudogene. CDR3 length equals 15 residues. CDR3 nucleotide sequence: TGTGCCAGCAGCAAAGACGGGGGTCAGGTGACTGAAGCTTTCTTT. Residues: CASSKDGGQVTEAFF.

The V gene is TRBV4-1, the J gene TRBJ2-5; the D gene is possibly TRBD2 (5 bases). There are 13 residues in the CDR3. Trimming left V 11 bases short and J 1 base short, with 14 bases between. Germline values: CDR1 MGHRA, CDR2 YSYEKL. The CDR3 is CASRPGSQETQYF. The CDR3, as DNA: TGCGCCTCCAGGCCTGGGAGCCAAGAGACCCAGTACTTC.

The J gene is TRBJ2-1, the V gene TRBV6-1; D is unclear. Looked up from germline, CDR1 is MNHNS and CDR2 is SASEGT. The CDR3 contains 10 residues. With 6 bases removed from V and 7 bases from J, the gap between germline ends came to 4 bases. CDR3 sequence: CASRRNEQFF. The CDR3 DNA reads as TGTGCCAGCAGGCGTAATGAGCAGTTCTTC.

As to this clone: Likely a read error: the CDR3 ends without its conserved phenylalanine or tryptophan. The limits of the CDR3 on the DNA are not certain, so only TCRdb's listed CDR3 is given. V is TRBV21-1 and J is TRBJ2-7; the DNA was not used to check the table's D call, TRBD2. TRBV21-1 is a pseudogene. The CDR3 contains 12 residues when both ends are counted. The CDR3 loop is CASSKSGLCSWD.

J is TRBJ2-5 and V is TRBV6-1, with 9 nucleotides matching TRBD2. Per the germline V gene, CDR1 is MNHNS and CDR2 is SASEGT. CDR3 length: 13 residues. V shed 3 bases, J shed 6 bases, and the junction held 2 bases outside the gene matches. In DNA, the CDR3 is TGTGCCAGCAGTGACGGACTAGCGAAGACCCAGTACTTC. This translates into CASSDGLAKTQYF.

This clone was seen once. The chain uses TRBV28 and TRBJ1-1; 9 nucleotides align to TRBD1. The CDR3 is 17 amino acids. Trimming cost V 1 base and J 1 base; bases outside gene matches: 7. Per the germline V gene, CDR1 is MDHEN and CDR2 is SYDVKM. In nucleotides, the CDR3 is TGTGCCAGCAGTTTATTCTGGGACAGGGTAACGAACACTGAAGCTTTCTTT. Its translation is CASSLFWDRVTNTEAFF.